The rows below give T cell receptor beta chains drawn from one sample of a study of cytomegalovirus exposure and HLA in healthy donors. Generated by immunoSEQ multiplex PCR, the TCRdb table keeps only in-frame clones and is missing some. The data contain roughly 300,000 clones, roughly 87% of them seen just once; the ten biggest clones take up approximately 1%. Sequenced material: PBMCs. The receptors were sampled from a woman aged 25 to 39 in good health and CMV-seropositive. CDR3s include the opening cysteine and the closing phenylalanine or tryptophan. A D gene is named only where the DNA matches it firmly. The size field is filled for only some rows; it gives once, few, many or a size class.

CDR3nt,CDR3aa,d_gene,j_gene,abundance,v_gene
TGTGCCAGTAGTATGGCTAGCGGCTCCTACGAGCAGTACTTC,CASSMASGSYEQYF,TRBD2,TRBJ2-7,.,TRBV19
TGCGCCAGCAGCTTAGGACTAGCGGGGCGTGAGGATACGCAGTATTTT,CASSLGLAGREDTQYF,TRBD2,TRBJ2-3,.,TRBV5-1
TGCGCCAGCAGTAAGGGGGATTCTCGGAATGAGCAGTTCTTC,CASSKGDSRNEQFF,.,TRBJ2-1,.,TRBV5-1
TGCGCCAGCAGCTCACCTAGCGGGAGGAACACCGGGGAGCTGTTTTTT,CASSSPSGRNTGELFF,TRBD2,TRBJ2-2,once,TRBV5-1
TGTGCCAGCAGCTTGGGAACCGGGACAGGAGCCTACGAGCAGTACTTC,CASSLGTGTGAYEQYF,TRBD1,TRBJ2-7,.,TRBV7-2
TGTGCCAGCAGCTCCCGGACTAGCGGGGCCGAGACCCAGTACTTC,CASSSRTSGAETQYF,TRBD2,TRBJ2-5,.,TRBV14
TGCGCCAGCAGCCAGAGACAGGGGATTCATGGCTACACCTTC,CASSQRQGIHGYTF,TRBD1,TRBJ1-2,once,TRBV4-3
TGTGCCAGCAGCATTGCACCAAACTCCTACGAGCAGTACTTC,CASSIAPNSYEQYF,.,TRBJ2-7,.,TRBV11-1
TGCAGCGTTGAACGGGGAGCGGGTGGGGACTCCTACGAGCAGTACTTC,CSVERGAGGDSYEQYF,.,TRBJ2-7,.,TRBV29-1
TGCAGCGTTGCAGGGGGTTTGAACACCGGGGAGCTGTTTTTT,CSVAGGLNTGELFF,TRBD1,TRBJ2-2,.,TRBV29-1
TGTGCCAGCAGGTGGACAGGGGGTTACAATGAGCAGTTCTTC,CASRWTGGYNEQFF,TRBD1,TRBJ2-1,.,TRBV5-8
TGCGCCAGCAGCCAAGATCTAAGGGGATACGAGCAGTACTTC,CASSQDLRGYEQYF,.,TRBJ2-7,.,TRBV4-1
TGTGCCAGCAGCCCGGACAGGGGGTTAGGGCCCCTCCACTTT,CASSPDRGLGPLHF,TRBD1,TRBJ1-6,.,TRBV4-2
TGTGCCAGCAGCGCCGTACCCGGGGGCCTCGAGGATACGCAGTATTTT,CASSAVPGGLEDTQYF,.,TRBJ2-3,.,TRBV9
TGTGCCAGCAGCTTAGACACCGGGGAAGCTTTCTTT,CASSLDTGEAFF,.,TRBJ1-1,.,TRBV11-3
TGTGCCAGCAGCGCGCCCCGGGGACTGAACACTGAAGCTTTCTTT,CASSAPRGLNTEAFF,.,TRBJ1-1,.,TRBV9
TGTGCCAGCAGTTTGATGACAGGTCTTAACTACGAGCAGTACTTC,CASSLMTGLNYEQYF,.,TRBJ2-7,.,TRBV27
TGTGCCAGCAGTGAAGCGCTTAAGCGGTACAACACCTACGAGCAGTACTTC,CASSEALKRYNTYEQYF,.,TRBJ2-7,once,TRBV6-1
TGTGCCTGGAGAAAGGGGGGCGCGATGAGTACGTCTACTAATGAAAAACTGTTTTTT,CAWRKGGAMSTSTNEKLFF,.,TRBJ1-4,.,TRBV30
TGTGCCAGCAGCTTCGGCGGGAGGGCTTCCTACGAGCAGTACTTC,CASSFGGRASYEQYF,TRBD2,TRBJ2-7,.,TRBV7-2
TGTGCCAGTAGTATAGGAATGGGGAGTAGAGATTCACCCCTCCACTTT,CASSIGMGSRDSPLHF,.,TRBJ1-6,.,TRBV19
TGTGCCAGCAGCAAATTGGAAGGGAACTATGGCTACACCTTC,CASSKLEGNYGYTF,.,TRBJ1-2,once,TRBV5-6
TGCGCCAGCAGCGCACCAAACGACAGGGGTGATGGCTACACCTTC,CASSAPNDRGDGYTF,TRBD1,TRBJ1-2,.,TRBV5-1
TGTGCCAGCAGCCCGCTGGCAGGGGCTAGCGGGGGGCCTCCCGGGGAGCTGTTTTTT,CASSPLAGASGGPPGELFF,TRBD2,TRBJ2-2,.,TRBV7-3
TGCGCCAGCAGCCAATTCCCTCCGGTCGCAATGGGGACTACCTACAATGAGCAGTTCTTC,CASSQFPPVAMGTTYNEQFF,TRBD2,TRBJ2-1,.,TRBV4-3
TGCGCCAGCAGCCAAGAAGCAGGGGGCAGTAGCAATGAGCAGTTCTTC,CASSQEAGGSSNEQFF,TRBD1,TRBJ2-1,.,TRBV4-3
TGCGCCAGCAGCTCAAAAACCCGAGGGTGGGGGAACACTGAAGCTTTCTTT,CASSSKTRGWGNTEAFF,.,TRBJ1-1,.,TRBV4-3
TGTGCCAGCAGTCCAGAGAGCTCCTACGAGCAGTACTTC,CASSPESSYEQYF,.,TRBJ2-7,.,TRBV27
TGTGCCTGGAGTGTACATGGGGGGCTATCGCATTTT,CAWSVHGGLSHF,.,TRBJ1-5,.,TRBV30
TGTGCCAGCAGCTTTTTCCAGACTAACTCTGGGGCCAACGTCCTGACTTTC,CASSFFQTNSGANVLTF,.,TRBJ2-6,.,TRBV7-6
TGCGCCGCGGGACTAGTAGCAGATACGCAGTATTTT,CAAGLVADTQYF,TRBD2,TRBJ2-3,.,TRBV4-1
TGCGCCAGCAGCGTGGGGTCCAGGGGGCTGAGTGGGGCCAACGTCCTGACTTTC,CASSVGSRGLSGANVLTF,TRBD1,TRBJ2-6,.,TRBV5-1
TGTGCCAGCAGCTCGACTAGTAGCAATGAGCAGTTCTTC,CASSSTSSNEQFF,.,TRBJ2-1,.,TRBV6-5
TGTGCCAGCAAGGCAAGCGGGGATACGCAGTATTTT,CASKASGDTQYF,.,TRBJ2-3,.,TRBV9
TGTGCCATCGGGACACCGAACACCGGGGAGCTGTTTTTT,CAIGTPNTGELFF,.,TRBJ2-2,.,TRBV10-3
TGTGCCAGCAGCTTAAGTGTCCTCAGCTCCATACAAGAGACCCAGTACTTC,CASSLSVLSSIQETQYF,.,TRBJ2-5,.,TRBV7-3
TGCGCCAGCAGCCAGGGGGTTTATGGCTACACCTTC,CASSQGVYGYTF,TRBD1,TRBJ1-2,once,TRBV5-1
TGTGCCAGCAGCTTAACAAACGAGAATGAGCAGTTCTTC,CASSLTNENEQFF,.,TRBJ2-1,.,TRBV7-3
TGCGCCAGCAGTCAATCCTTTTCTATCACCGGGGAGCTGTTTTTT,CASSQSFSITGELFF,.,TRBJ2-2,few,TRBV23-1
TGTGCCAGCAGCTCCGCCGGGACACGCAACTCCTACGAGCAGTACTTC,CASSSAGTRNSYEQYF,.,TRBJ2-7,.,TRBV12-1
TGTGCCACCATGTCGGGAGCAGTTTACGAGCAGTACTTC,CATMSGAVYEQYF,.,TRBJ2-7,.,TRBV19
TGTGCCAGTGCTGAAGGGGACAGGGGATACGAGCAGTACTTC,CASAEGDRGYEQYF,TRBD1,TRBJ2-7,.,TRBV28
TGTGCCAGCAAGTTTAAGGGACGGTTGACGAACACTGAAGCTTTCTTT,CASKFKGRLTNTEAFF,.,TRBJ1-1,.,TRBV28
TGTGCCAGCAGCTCTAGAGATACCTTGAACACTGAAGCTTTCTTT,CASSSRDTLNTEAFF,.,TRBJ1-1,.,TRBV5-4
TGTGCCAGCAGCTTGTCCGGCGATAGCAATCAGCCCCAGCATTTT,CASSLSGDSNQPQHF,.,TRBJ1-5,.,TRBV5-4
TGCGCCAGCAGCCAATCCCTTTATGAGACTAGGAGCAATGAGCAGTTCTTC,CASSQSLYETRSNEQFF,.,TRBJ2-1,.,TRBV4-1
TGTGCCAGCAGCCCCCCGGACGCAGGGGGGACCCAGTACTTC,CASSPPDAGGTQYF,TRBD1,TRBJ2-5,.,TRBV5-4
TGTGCCAGCACCCGGACAGCCGCTGAAGCTTTCTTT,CASTRTAAEAFF,.,TRBJ1-1,.,TRBV7-9
TGTGCCAGCAGTTTTTGGACAGTAAACCACCTCCCCTACGAGCAGTACTTC,CASSFWTVNHLPYEQYF,.,TRBJ2-7,.,TRBV28
TGTGCCAGCAACCCGGAGGGGTTCTATTCACCCCTCCACTTT,CASNPEGFYSPLHF,.,TRBJ1-6,.,TRBV28